The entry below describes one T cell receptor beta chain. Profiled with immunoSEQ multiplex PCR; TCRdb holds only in-frame clones, not every one. Among approximately 310,000 clones listed, about 87% were seen once. The sample originates from a study of blood T cell repertoires in COVID-19. This CDR3 spans 12 amino acids. The ends lost 4 bases at V and 10 bases at J; junction bases unmatched: 2. Germline loops: CDR1 SGHRS, CDR2 YFSETQ. Specimen: peripheral blood. The receptor comes from a woman in her forties or fifties who had recovered from COVID-19. This sequence joins TRBV5-1 and TRBJ2-2; TRBD1 matches at 9 bases. CDR3: CASSGQGQELFF. DNA of the CDR3: TGCGCCAGCAGCGGACAGGGGCAGGAGCTGTTTTTT.